This TCR beta chain came from a study of STAT3 mutations in large granular lymphocyte leukemia. On the study more broadly: Immunosuppressive therapy was given to more than half of T-LGLL patients.

Approximately 40,000 productive templates were obtained per sample on average. Sequencing was performed with immunoSEQ multiplex PCR; in TCRdb, only in-frame clones are kept and a portion is missing. Of approximately 42,000 clones detected, roughly 81% appear once; the ten largest clones hold around 0.44%. This clone came up a few times. The antigen remains unidentified. Study observations and caveats: In T-cell large granular lymphocyte leukemia, about half of patients showed multiple immunodominant subclonotypes.

The sequencing input was PBMCs. The TCR sequence derives from a human donor with T large granular lymphocyte leukemia. Some clones in this sample may be carry-over from other donors' samples.

This CDR3 is CASSEFGGNSPLHF. CDR3 in DNA: TGCGCCAGCAGTGAATTTGGAGGTAATTCACCCCTCCACTTT. The rearrangement links TRBV10-1 to TRBJ1-6; D gene ambiguous. The CDR3 is made up of 14 amino acids. CDR1 is WNHNN and CDR2 is SYGVQD in the germline V gene (reference sequence). Trimming removed 3 bases at V and 6 bases at J, with 9 bases between.